Each of the 20 T cell receptor beta chains below was sequenced from the same sample in a study of PD-1 blockade in classical Hodgkin lymphoma (dated by TCRdb to 2018 to 2020). Preparation of the library involved the immunoSEQ multiplex PCR assay. Here the immuneACCESS table is served through TCRdb, limited to in-frame sequences with V and J called. Missing clones are a known gap in these copies; in checked studies unresolved V genes cover under half, and the rest lacks a known reason. For this sample there are 25,000 to 30,000 clones; approximately 74% appear just once. The ten largest clonotypes hold about 3.3% of the sample. The time point tag for this specimen amounts to: cycle 2 day 1 (C2D1) of nivolumab. Relapse after autologous stem cell transplantation had occurred in all trial patients, and cohorts A, B and C were distinguished by prior brentuximab vedotin exposure. This specimen consisted of peripheral blood mononuclear cells (PBMCs), obtained before the second cycle of nivolumab. These receptors all come from a human donor with classical Hodgkin lymphoma.

V gene TRBV7-8 combines with J gene TRBJ1-2; D is possibly TRBD1 (5 bases). V lost 5 bases and J 3 bases, leaving 22 bases between the germline ends. Germline lookup yields CDR1 SGHVS and CDR2 FQNEAQ. The CDR3 spans 17 residues. The CDR3 reads CASSPGVRESSYYGYTF. The CDR3 nucleotides read TGTGCCAGCAGCCCGGGGGTCAGGGAGTCATCATACTATGGCTACACCTTC. The variable domain in full, completed from reference TRBV7-8 and TRBJ1-2, reads GAGVSQSPRYKVAKRGQDVALRCDPISGHVSLFWYQQALGQGPEFLTYFQNEAQLDKSGLPSDRFFAERPEGSVSTLKIQRTQQEDSAVYLCASSPGVRESSYYGYTFGSGTRLTVV.

This chain uses TRBV6-5 with TRBJ2-1; possibly TRBD2 for D (5 bases). The V end was cut by 3 bases, the J end by 5 bases, with 17 bases between. The CDR3 is made up of 16 amino acids. From germline, CDR1 is MNHEY and CDR2 SVGAGI. CDR3: CASSYGYERPHNEQFF. CDR3 bases: TGTGCCAGCAGTTATGGATATGAGCGGCCCCACAATGAGCAGTTCTTC.

This clone is classed as medium-sized. J is TRBJ2-1 and V is TRBV19; D unclear. Trimming left V 6 bases short and J 2 bases short, with 11 bases between. Germline values: CDR1 LNHDA, CDR2 SQIVND (reference sequence). This CDR3 has 14 amino acids. CDR3 loop: CASRGLHTYNEQFF. CDR3 DNA: TGTGCCAGTAGAGGGCTCCACACCTACAATGAGCAGTTCTTC.

V gene TRBV4-2 combines with J gene TRBJ1-1, with D perhaps matching TRBD1 (6 bases). This CDR3 comprises 15 residues. Per germline, CDR1 LGHNA and CDR2 YNFKEQ. V lost 3 bases, J lost 8 bases, and 19 bases lay in between. CDR3 DNA: TGTGCCAGCAGCCACCTAATGACAGGCCCTCTCGAAGCTTTCTTT. Encoded protein: CASSHLMTGPLEAFF.

The chain combines TRBV2 with TRBJ2-1; 11 nucleotides line up with TRBD2. The CDR3 runs 15 residues. Germline-derived CDR1 and CDR2 are SNHLY and FYNNEI. The trim removed 4 bases at V and 4 bases at J, leaving 3 bases unmatched. This CDR3 is CASSVTSGEYNEQFF. The CDR3 coding sequence is TGTGCCAGCAGTGTGACTAGCGGGGAATACAATGAGCAGTTCTTC.

V usage is TRBV6-1 and J usage is TRBJ1-6; TRBD1 is a possible D gene (5 bases). V lost 2 bases and J lost 2, with 19 bases in between. Per germline, CDR1 MNHNS and CDR2 SASEGT. The CDR3 contains 19 residues. Here the CDR3 DNA reads TGTGCCAGCAGTGAACTGAGTCGGGGACGAAGCACCTATAATTCACCCCTCCACTTT. This translates into CASSELSRGRSTYNSPLHF.

The V call is TRBV7-8, the J call TRBJ1-4; maybe TRBD1 (5 bases). CDR3 length equals 14 residues. V lost 5 bases to trimming and J lost 4 bases, with 11 bases between them. Germline CDR1 and CDR2: SGHVS and FQNEAQ. The CDR3 spells CASSRPGYNEKLFF. The DNA for the CDR3 is TGTGCCAGCAGCCGGCCAGGGTATAATGAAAAACTGTTTTTT. Complete variable domain (other parts from reference TRBV7-8 and TRBJ1-4): GAGVSQSPRYKVAKRGQDVALRCDPISGHVSLFWYQQALGQGPEFLTYFQNEAQLDKSGLPSDRFFAERPEGSVSTLKIQRTQQEDSAVYLCASSRPGYNEKLFFGSGTQLSVL.

V is TRBV9 and J is TRBJ1-1, with a weak D call TRBD1 (5 bases). V was cut by 0 bases and J by 2 bases, with 11 bases left in between. This CDR3 has 15 amino acids. Germline V lookup: CDR1 SGDLS, CDR2 YYNGEE. The CDR3, as DNA: TGTGCCAGCAGCGTAGGGGCAGGGCCTAACACTGAAGCTTTCTTT. Amino acid sequence: CASSVGAGPNTEAFF.

This clone was counted only a few times. The chain employs TRBV30 and TRBJ2-1, with TRBD2 matching 8 bases. The V gene end was trimmed by 1 base and the J gene end by 3 bases; junction bases not matched to a gene: 8. The germline CDR1 and CDR2 sequences are GTSNPN and SVGIG (reference sequence). The CDR3 consists of 16 residues. The CDR3 is CAWSGGIGTSYNEQFF. In nucleotides, the CDR3 is TGTGCCTGGAGTGGTGGTATTGGGACTAGCTACAATGAGCAGTTCTTC.

V and J are TRBV5-6 and TRBJ1-4; a possible D gene is TRBD1 (5 bases). From germline, CDR1 is SGHDT and CDR2 YYEEEE. V was cut by 1 base and J by 6 bases, with 19 bases left in between. CDR3 length: 17 residues. CDR3: CASSLSRESKKDEKLFF. The DNA of the CDR3 is TGTGCCAGCAGCTTGAGCAGGGAGTCTAAAAAAGATGAAAAACTGTTTTTT.

This clone came up a few times. The chain carries TRBV9 and TRBJ2-5; D gene unclear. The length of the CDR3 is 15 residues. Per germline, CDR1 SGDLS and CDR2 YYNGEE. The ends were cut back, 0 bases at V and 2 bases at J, with 11 bases in the middle. The CDR3 nucleotides read TGTGCCAGCAGCGTAGCGACTGGTTTACAAGAGACCCAGTACTTC. This gives the protein CASSVATGLQETQYF.

This clone was detected only a few times. The CDR3 sequence: CAISDGTGEKLFF. DNA of the CDR3: TGTGCCATCAGTGATGGGACAGGGGAAAAACTGTTTTTT. The V gene is TRBV10-3, the J gene TRBJ1-4; 9 nucleotides match TRBD1. CDR1 is ENHRY, CDR2 SYGVKD, per germline. After removal of 3 bases from V and 8 bases from J, the junction contained 1 base not matched to a gene. This CDR3 region has 13 residues.

The CDR3 protein is CASSFLAGSNEQFF. The CDR3 DNA reads as TGTGCCAGCAGCTTCTTAGCGGGGAGCAATGAGCAGTTCTTC. The chain is built from TRBV5-6 and TRBJ2-1, with 8 bases aligning to TRBD2. The CDR3 is made up of 14 amino acids. Germline V gene lookup returns CDR1 SGHDT and CDR2 YYEEEE. V trimming: 2 bases; J trimming: 6 bases; junction bases outside the gene matches: 4. The whole variable domain, remainder taken from reference TRBV5-6 and TRBJ2-1, is DAGVTQSPTHLIKTRGQQVTLRCSPKSGHDTVSWYQQALGQGPQFIFQYYEEEERQRGNFPDRFSGHQFPNYSSELNVNALLLGDSALYLCASSFLAGSNEQFFGPGTRLTVL.

The chain has TRBV4-3 and TRBJ2-7, with D perhaps TRBD1 (6 bases). V lost 1 base, J lost 2 bases, and 12 bases lay in between. The CDR3 has 15 amino acids. Germline CDR1 reads LGHNA; CDR2 reads YSLEER. This CDR3 is CASSQVRGMAYEQYF. CDR3 bases: TGCGCCAGCAGCCAAGTAAGGGGGATGGCCTACGAGCAGTACTTC.

The rearrangement links TRBV30 to TRBJ1-6; 9 nucleotides agree with TRBD1. V lost 0 bases and J lost 5; bases outside the gene matches: 5. The germline V gene encodes CDR1 GTSNPN and CDR2 SVGIG (reference sequence). CDR3 length: 16 amino acids. The CDR3 region is CAWSVLQGAHNSPLHF. The CDR3 DNA is TGTGCCTGGAGTGTACTACAGGGGGCGCATAATTCACCCCTCCACTTT.

V gene TRBV28 combines with J gene TRBJ2-7; TRBD2 might be the D (7 bases). Germline V CDR1 and CDR2: MDHEN, SYDVKM. CDR3 length equals 14 residues. V shed 2 bases and J shed 2 bases, with 10 bases lying between them. The CDR3 DNA reads as TGTGCCAGCAGTTTACGGGGGGCCACCTACGAGCAGTACTTC. Translating it yields CASSLRGATYEQYF.

The chain couples TRBV19 to TRBJ2-1, with 8 bases lining up with TRBD1. J was trimmed by 4 bases and V by 4 bases; bases with no gene match: 9. The germline gives CDR1 LNHDA, CDR2 SQIVND (reference sequence). The CDR3 length is 16 residues. CDR3 sequence (DNA): TGTGCCAGTAGTACCCTAACCGGACAGGGATACAATGAGCAGTTCTTC. Its translation: CASSTLTGQGYNEQFF.

The chain combines TRBV13 with TRBJ2-1; 16 bases are shared with TRBD2. The germline V gene has CDR1 PRHDT and CDR2 FYEKMQ (reference sequence). V shed 4 bases, J shed 9 bases, and the junction held 9 bases outside the gene matches. The CDR3 consists of 17 residues. The CDR3 here is CASSSGTSGGAETEQFF. CDR3 nucleotides: TGTGCCAGCAGCTCTGGGACTAGCGGGGGGGCCGAGACTGAGCAGTTCTTC.

This chain joins TRBV6-5 and TRBJ1-2; possible D gene TRBD1, 6 bases. This CDR3 is 15 amino acids long. Trimming pared 7 bases from V and 0 bases from J, leaving 15 bases between. Germline values: CDR1 MNHEY, CDR2 SVGAGI. Written as DNA, the CDR3 is TGTGCCAGCACATCACAGGGTTTACCTAACTATGGCTACACCTTC. It yields the protein CASTSQGLPNYGYTF.

This clone was seen only a few times. This chain uses TRBV5-1 with TRBJ1-2; 7 positions match TRBD1. Germline V CDR1 and CDR2: SGHRS, YFSETQ. The CDR3 runs to 11 residues. V trimming: 8 bases; J trimming: 6 bases; junction bases outside the gene matches: 4. In nucleotides, the CDR3 is TGCGCCAGGACAGGGTTCGATGGCTACACCTTC. It codes for CARTGFDGYTF.